This TCR beta chain was found in a study of CD8 T cells in ankylosing spondylitis. The study, taken as a whole, reports: Fewer than 10 highly homologous variants made up a TCR beta motif that seemed to typify ankylosing spondylitis blood. A number of the motif variants had already been described in reactive arthritis synovial fluid and blood.

Note on this clonotype: Its specificity is not known.

One entry per CDR3 protein results from TCRdb running MiXCR on the 5' RACE reads. This table holds hundreds of thousands of distinct CDR3 sequences, 32% found once. The ends lost 3 bases at V and 3 bases at J; junction bases unmatched: 5. This CDR3 region has 14 residues. Per the germline V gene, CDR1 is KGHSH and CDR2 is LQKENI. The TCR was taken from a male donor with ankylosing spondylitis or in good health (not recorded which). J is TRBJ2-7 and V is TRBV18; 7 nucleotides match TRBD2. The sample taken for sequencing was blood, either unsorted or a sorted T cell fraction (not recorded which). CDR3 nucleotide sequence: TGTGCCAGCTCACCCGGGACTAAGATCTACGAGCAGTACTTC. Translation gives CASSPGTKIYEQYF.